This T cell receptor beta chain stems from a study of T-cell reconstitution after alpha-beta-depleted transplantation in children (dated by TCRdb to 2016 to 2017). Describing the broader study: Using TCR repertoire profiling, the study followed T-cell immune reconstitution in a quantitative way in children after TCRalphabeta/CD19-depleted allogeneic hematopoietic cell transplantation. General findings and caveats noted by the study authors: Over subsequent months, a decline in hyperexpanded clone frequencies was noted, and after one year, T-cell counts and TCRbeta diversity were mostly ascribed to newly produced T cells. In some patients, high TCRbeta diversity at day 60 was attributed to recipient T cells and intrathymic progenitors that had survived conditioning. The apparently early alphabetaT-cell count recovery about two months after transplant was reportedly dependent on only several hundred rapidly expanded clones derived from non-depleted graft cells.

Receptors were amplified or captured by PCR. Sequencing was carried out with an Illumina HiSeq 2500. To normalize quantification of the TCRbeta repertoire, the TCR libraries were built with molecular barcoding that relied on unique molecular identifiers. The public reads were reanalyzed by TCRdb: fastp trimming at Q25, MiXCR alignment, in-frame beta chains only. Identical CDR3 protein sequences are pooled into one entry, listed with their most common genes and DNA. The sample yields 280,000 or so distinct CDR3 sequences; under 14% were counted once. The ten largest make up roughly a quarter of the sample. CDR1 and CDR2 are drawn from the germline V gene (reference sequence): DFQATT, SNEGSKA. The germline V and J ends show losses of 3 bases and 1 base respectively, and no gene match explains 5 bases of the junction. The CDR3 measures 15 amino acids from cysteine to phenylalanine. CDR3 DNA is the only sequence kept; it has 45 bases, read in frame from the first base.

Taken with the paper, the label for treatment or condition translates to: allogeneic hematopoietic cell transplantation with graft depleted of TCRalphabeta T cells and CD19 B cells. TCRalphabeta/CD19-depleted allogeneic hematopoietic cell grafts were given to the transplant recipients, all of whom were children. This clonotype was detected many times. The clone's antigen remains unknown. Base qualities were left out, and no much larger clone turns up one base away. This specimen consisted of peripheral blood, obtained 180 days after TCRalphabeta/CD19-depleted stem cell transplant. The chain links TRBV20-1 with TRBJ2-3; 9 bases in between match TRBD2. The receptor's source is a male patient aged 2-15 years who had a stem cell transplant for chronic granulomatous disease, so the T cells may come from the graft donor. CDR3 reads: CSASQASGGTDTQYF. The nucleotides are TGCAGTGCTAGTCAGGCTAGCGGGGGCACAGATACGCAGTATTTT.